Sequencing of this TCR beta chain was carried out in a study of tumor-infiltrating lymphocytes in primary liver carcinoma (dated 2017 in TCRdb). Regarding the complete study: Surgical resection was performed in China between late 2015 and 2016 on about 5 patients with histopathologically diagnosed primary liver carcinoma. A total of around 35 specimens from 5 patients, comprising roughly 25 tumor regions, 5 adjacent noncancerous liver tissues and 5 peripheral blood samples, were covered by TCRbeta repertoire sequencing. For each liver tumor, the study sampled five regions along with adjacent normal tissue and blood, and applied TCRbeta repertoire sequencing, expression microarrays and whole-exome sequencing. Of the five patients (three men and two women, aged 30 to 69 years), four had hepatocellular carcinoma and one had combined HCC and intrahepatic cholangiocarcinoma. The tumors of the five patients were staged as T1-T3 N0M0, with maximum diameters ranging from roughly 4 to 11 cm. Each sample produced about 3.5 to 7.13 million productive TCRbeta reads, and read depth showed no significant difference between tissue types. High reproducibility was observed for the technical replicate repertoires, with mean shared-clone rates near 0.89 and correlation coefficients above 0.95. General findings and caveats noted by the study authors: Comparison of CD4+ and CD8+ T cell repertoires was precluded by the use of bulk unsorted samples. Repertoire overlap was higher between tumor regions (mean around 36%) than tumor-adjacent (approximately 17%) or tumor-blood (approximately 15%) pairs, consistent with antigen-driven expansion. A significantly larger repertoire fraction was made up by the top 250 clones in tumors than in blood (p = 0.039). With just four or five patients in the study, the authors point out that the findings should be validated in a larger study. Only the TCR beta chain was sequenced, which likely underestimates true repertoire diversity because unpaired alpha chains were not captured.

RNA from unsorted whole blood was extracted with TRIzol reagent, and germline DNA was obtained with the DNeasy Blood & Tissue kit. At the time of sampling, the patients had chronic HBV infection and had not received any treatment. Before surgery, 3 to 5 milliliters of peripheral blood were collected into K2EDTA tubes. Using a constant-region primer and ProtoScript II reverse transcriptase, TCRbeta-specific cDNA was reverse-transcribed from around 500 ng total RNA. Three nested multiplex PCR rounds, following a slightly modified ARM-PCR procedure, were used to build the TCRbeta libraries. Each of the first two PCR rounds ran for roughly 9 cycles using multiplex TRBV1-TRBV30 forward primers together with a Cbeta reverse primer. Sample barcodes and Illumina adapters were added in a final 25-cycle PCR using Deep VentR polymerase. Before sequencing, amplicons of 200-500 bp were gel-purified using a QIAquick gel extraction kit. TCRbeta amplicons were sequenced on an Illumina HiSeq 2500 with 250-bp paired-end reads. Processing in the source paper ran as follows. Quality trimming of reads was performed with Trimmomatic v0.33, and paired reads were merged with FLASH v1.2.11 so that full CDR3 sequences could be recovered. V, D and J germline segments were assigned to the rearranged TCRbeta sequences using MiGEC v1.2.1b. Clonotype statistics, along with Shannon-Wiener diversity indices, were calculated using VDJtools v1.0.0. Except for diversity analysis, only each sample's 250 most abundant clonotypes were used in subsequent analyses to reduce sampling bias. The public reads were quality trimmed at Q25 with fastp and then assembled into clones with MiXCR by TCRdb, keeping productive beta chains. Each entry merges the rows of one CDR3 protein and shows their most common DNA and genes. It is TCRdb's table, rather than the study itself, that gives the V and J calls and clone size. Here the sample has roughly 330,000 distinct CDR3 sequences; around three fifths occur a single time. Of the sample, roughly 6% is held by the ten largest clones.

The CDR3 sequence holds 12 residues, the cysteine and phenylalanine included. Only the CDR3 region is kept as DNA, spanning 36 bases read in frame from base 1. At the junction V is shortened by 10 bases and J by 4 bases, with 12 bases in between. Looking up the germline V gene yields CDR1 MNHEY and CDR2 SVGEGT. As to this clonotype: Its antigen specificity is not known. This may come from a read error, since a much larger clone is one base off.

This TCR derives from a man in his forties with primary liver carcinoma and hepatitis B virus infection. Sequencing used peripheral blood. Recombination connected TRBV6-2 or TRBV6-3 to TRBJ2-3; the D gene assignment is ambiguous. The CDR3: CATNRAADTQYF. The DNA sequence follows: TGTGCCACCAACCGGGCGGCAGATACGCAGTATTTT.